Following are 16 T cell receptor beta chains from one sample sequenced in a study of blood T cell repertoires in COVID-19. The method was immunoSEQ multiplex PCR; TCRdb's version includes in-frame clones alone and lacks a portion of them. The data contain around 78,000 clones, 75% to 90% of them seen just once; the ten biggest clones take up roughly 30%. The sequencing sample was made of peripheral blood. These receptors came from a man aged 45-65 years with active or convalescent COVID-19.

The rearrangement links TRBV12-3 or TRBV12-4 to TRBJ2-7; a possible D gene is TRBD2 (5 bases). The V gene lost 5 bases and the J gene lost 6 bases, with 8 bases spanning the gap. CDR3 length equals 11 residues. CDR3 sequence reads: CASSLRGEQYF. Written as DNA, the CDR3 is TGTGCCAGCAGTCTACGGGGCGAGCAGTACTTC.

The chain uses TRBV28 and TRBJ1-4; 7 bases line up with TRBD1. The junction had 9 bases not matched to a gene; V was cut back by 7 bases and J by 7 bases. Per germline, CDR1 MDHEN and CDR2 SYDVKM. The CDR3 contains 14 residues. This CDR3 is CASNRDSTGEKLFF. DNA for the CDR3: TGTGCCAGCAATCGGGACAGCACGGGTGAAAAACTGTTTTTT.

The rearrangement uses TRBV6-5 and TRBJ1-1; TRBD1 is a possible D gene (5 bases). This CDR3 has 15 amino acids. CDR1 is MNHEY and CDR2 is SVGAGI in the germline V gene. V was pared by 1 base and J by 0 bases, with 9 bases between. The CDR3, as DNA: TGTGCCAGCAGTTACTTTGGACAAATGAACACTGAAGCTTTCTTT. Translated: CASSYFGQMNTEAFF.

The chain links TRBV5-1 to TRBJ2-7; D is uncertain. CDR1 is SGHRS and CDR2 is YFSETQ in the germline V gene. This CDR3 is built from 12 residues. Trimming removed 5 bases from V and 0 bases from J, with 6 bases in between. CDR3 sequence reads: CASSQLSYEQYF. The CDR3 DNA is TGCGCCAGCAGTCAACTCTCCTACGAGCAGTACTTC.

The J gene is TRBJ1-1, the V gene TRBV6-6; TRBD1 matches 7 bases. CDR3 size: 13 residues. In germline, CDR1 is MNHNY, CDR2 SVGAGI (reference sequence). V trimming: 5 bases; J trimming: 3 bases; junction bases outside the gene matches: 3. Here the CDR3 DNA reads TGTGCCAGCAGTCCACAGGGGTACACTGAAGCTTTCTTT. Residues: CASSPQGYTEAFF.

The chain is built from TRBV11-2 and TRBJ2-7, with 7 bases identical to TRBD2. Trimming removed 6 bases from V and 3 bases from J; junction bases left unmatched: 11. Germline values: CDR1 SGHAT, CDR2 FQNNGV. This CDR3 is built from 15 residues. The CDR3 DNA follows: TGTGCCAGCAGTCTCCGCCGGGACTACTACTACGAGCAGTACTTC. Its translation is CASSLRRDYYYEQYF.

V is TRBV7-2 and J is TRBJ1-1, with D possibly being TRBD1 (5 bases). Germline values: CDR1 SGHTA, CDR2 FQGNSA. The ends were cut back, 5 bases at V and 7 bases at J, with 14 bases in the middle. The CDR3 has 13 amino acids. Here the CDR3 reads CASSSWGVGEAFF. For the CDR3, the DNA is TGTGCCAGCAGCAGCTGGGGGGTAGGTGAAGCTTTCTTT.

The chain links TRBV15 to TRBJ1-1; no clear D gene. The germline V gene encodes CDR1 LNHNV and CDR2 YYDKDF (reference sequence). The CDR3 runs 11 residues. CDR3: CVHGRGTEAFF. The DNA for the CDR3 is TGTGTTCATGGTCGAGGCACTGAAGCTTTCTTT.

The chain recombines TRBV7-9 with TRBJ1-1; unclear D gene. Germline values: CDR1 SEHNR, CDR2 FQNEAQ (reference sequence). The CDR3 totals 13 residues. V lost 3 bases and J 4 bases, leaving 9 bases between the germline ends. The CDR3 loop reads CASSFGGVTEAFF. CDR3 nucleotides: TGTGCCAGCAGCTTTGGAGGAGTCACTGAAGCTTTCTTT.

The chain couples TRBV6-5 to TRBJ1-3; a possible D gene is TRBD1 (5 bases). The CDR3 runs to 15 residues. CDR1 is MNHEY, CDR2 SVGAGI, per germline. With 5 bases removed from V and 4 bases from J, the gap between germline ends came to 15 bases. CDR3 residues: CASSTDRSGGNTIYF. The DNA of the CDR3 is TGTGCCAGCAGTACCGACAGATCCGGAGGAAACACCATATATTTT.

The chain links TRBV5-1 to TRBJ2-1; D perhaps matches TRBD2 (6 bases). V lost 0 bases and J lost 16, with 29 bases in between. The CDR3 has 17 residues. From germline, CDR1 is SGHRS and CDR2 YFSETQ. CDR3 protein: CASSLEGSQAVRGDSFF. CDR3 bases: TGCGCCAGCAGCTTGGAGGGTTCACAGGCGGTGCGGGGCGATTCCTTCTTC.

The chain uses TRBV3-1 (or the pseudogene TRBV3-2) and TRBJ1-6; tentative D call: TRBD1 (5 bases). The CDR3 has 14 amino acids. Germline V CDR1 and CDR2: LGHDT, YNNKEL (reference sequence). Between the trimmed V and J ends, which lost 1 base and 8 bases, there was a span of 9 bases. This CDR3 is CASSQAGGDSPLHF. DNA of the CDR3: TGTGCCAGCAGCCAAGCTGGGGGGGATTCACCCCTCCACTTT.

This chain links TRBV6-6 with TRBJ2-5; D unclear. V was clipped by 11 bases and J by 3 bases, with 16 bases between them. The CDR3 runs to 13 residues. Per germline, CDR1 MNHNY and CDR2 SVGAGI (reference sequence). The CDR3 coding sequence is TGTGCCTCAACCCCTCCTTCGGAAGAGACCCAGTACTTC. It specifies CASTPPSEETQYF.

The chain carries TRBV7-8 and TRBJ1-3; no firm D call. Germline V CDR1 and CDR2: SGHVS, FQNEAQ. V lost 5 bases and J lost 0, with 8 bases in between. The CDR3 is 14 amino acids. CDR3: CASSPDISGNTIYF. CDR3 bases: TGTGCCAGCAGCCCTGACATCTCTGGAAACACCATATATTTT. The full variable domain, rest sourced from reference TRBV7-8 and TRBJ1-3, is GAGVSQSPRYKVAKRGQDVALRCDPISGHVSLFWYQQALGQGPEFLTYFQNEAQLDKSGLPSDRFFAERPEGSVSTLKIQRTQQEDSAVYLCASSPDISGNTIYFGEGSWLTVV.

The V and J genes are TRBV3-1 (or the pseudogene TRBV3-2) and TRBJ2-7; D might be TRBD1 (5 bases). The V end lost 2 bases, the J end lost 2 bases, and 10 bases lay between the germline ends. CDR1 and CDR2 (germline): LGHDT, YNNKEL (reference sequence). This CDR3 spans 14 amino acids. The CDR3, as DNA: TGTGCCAGCAGCCAACGACAGACGACCTACGAGCAGTACTTC. Amino acid sequence: CASSQRQTTYEQYF.

This clone was observed once. This chain joins TRBV29-1 and TRBJ2-5; D may be TRBD1 (6 bases). The CDR3 is 16 residues long. With 4 bases removed from V and 9 bases from J, the gap between germline ends came to 27 bases. Per germline, CDR1 SQVTM and CDR2 ANQGSEA. The CDR3 spells CSVVYPGQTSQWAQYF. CDR3 nucleotides: TGCAGCGTTGTTTATCCGGGACAAACATCTCAATGGGCCCAGTACTTC.